The T cell receptor (beta chain) described here comes from a study of T-cell memory formation after mild COVID-19. A few counts support this clonotype. Constant-segment primers were used for 5'RACE, and the resulting TCR alpha and TCR beta cDNA libraries carried sample barcodes and UMIs. TCRdb processed the 5' RACE reads anew with MiXCR; each CDR3 protein has one entry. In the table there are roughly 160,000 distinct CDR3 sequences, approximately 13% of which are singletons. The CDR3 runs 14 residues. V was trimmed by 7 bases and J by 3 bases, leaving 15 bases between them. Germline V gives CDR1 SGHTA, CDR2 FQGTGA.

The receptor comes from a man aged 18 to 35 who had mild COVID-19 (a few samples of this study predate the infection). Cell type and time point are not known. The sample was PBMCs or a T cell subset sorted from them (not recorded which). The V gene is TRBV7-3, the J gene TRBJ1-1; D gene uncertain. The CDR3 DNA sequence: TGTGCCAGCACCTGCGCCCGGCGGGACACTGAAGCTTTCTTT. The encoded protein is CASTCARRDTEAFF.